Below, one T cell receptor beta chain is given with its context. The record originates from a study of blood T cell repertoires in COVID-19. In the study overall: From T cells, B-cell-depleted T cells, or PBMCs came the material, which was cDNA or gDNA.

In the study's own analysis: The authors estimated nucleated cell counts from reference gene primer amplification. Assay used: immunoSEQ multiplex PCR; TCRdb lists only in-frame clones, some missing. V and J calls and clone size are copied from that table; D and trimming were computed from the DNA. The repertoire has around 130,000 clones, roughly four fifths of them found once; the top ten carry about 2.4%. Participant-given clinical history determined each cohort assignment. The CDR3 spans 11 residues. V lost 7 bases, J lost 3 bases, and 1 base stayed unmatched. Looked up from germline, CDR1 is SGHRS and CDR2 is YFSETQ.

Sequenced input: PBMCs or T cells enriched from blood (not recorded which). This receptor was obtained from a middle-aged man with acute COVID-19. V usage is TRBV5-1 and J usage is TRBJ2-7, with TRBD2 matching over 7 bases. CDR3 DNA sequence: TGCGCCAGCGGGACTAACTACGAGCAGTACTTC. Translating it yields CASGTNYEQYF.